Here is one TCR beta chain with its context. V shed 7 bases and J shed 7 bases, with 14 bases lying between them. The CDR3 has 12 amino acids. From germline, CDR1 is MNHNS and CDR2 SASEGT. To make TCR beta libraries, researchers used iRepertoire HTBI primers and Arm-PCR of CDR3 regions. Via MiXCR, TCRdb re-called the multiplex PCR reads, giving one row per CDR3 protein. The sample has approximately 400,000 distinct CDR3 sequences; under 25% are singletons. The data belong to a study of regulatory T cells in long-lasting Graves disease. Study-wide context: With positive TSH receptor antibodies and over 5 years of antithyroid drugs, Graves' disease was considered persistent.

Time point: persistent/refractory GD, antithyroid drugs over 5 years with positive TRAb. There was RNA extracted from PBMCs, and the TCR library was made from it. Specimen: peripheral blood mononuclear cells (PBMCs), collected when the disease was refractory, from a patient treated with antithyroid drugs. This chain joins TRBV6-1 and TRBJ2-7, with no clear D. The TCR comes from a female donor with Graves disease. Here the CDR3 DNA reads TGTGCCAGCAATGGACCCTTGAGGGAGCAGTACTTC. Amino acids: CASNGPLREQYF.